This T cell receptor (beta chain) came from a study of T cells in Graves' hyperthyroidism and ophthalmopathy. V was pared by 3 bases and J by 4 bases, with 3 bases of the junction left unmatched. Germline CDR1 is LGHNA and CDR2 is YSLEER. This CDR3 has 13 amino acids. Authors of the study amplified TCR beta CDR3 regions from RNA transcripts. The HTBI primer set drove a first-round RT-PCR of the TCR CDR3. A single record per CDR3 protein comes from TCRdb applying MiXCR to the multiplex PCR reads. Of approximately 590,000 distinct CDR3 sequences listed, approximately 14% are singletons. This clonotype was obtained from a woman aged 25 to 39 with Graves' hyperthyroidism. This chain uses TRBV4-3 with TRBJ2-7; 7 bases line up with TRBD1. Sequenced sample: blood. The CDR3 sequence: CASSHRQGYEQYF. The CDR3 nucleotides are TGCGCCAGCAGCCATAGACAGGGTTACGAGCAGTACTTC.